This TCR beta chain comes out of a study of T cell clonotyping in hematopoietic cell transplantation. A note on this clone: Its antigen remains unknown.

TCRdb's copy holds only in-frame clones and misses some; the assay was immunoSEQ multiplex PCR. The sample holds over 5,500 clones, around 78% seen once. Notes on the study in general: No sorting was done, leaving CD4 and CD8 contributions mixed. After transplant, recipient diversity fell while pathologically expanded clonotypes grew through day 180. At the given depth, recipient repertoires were over 95% de novo clonotypes.

V was cut by 3 bases and J by 0 bases, with 12 bases left in between. Germline V CDR1 and CDR2: GTSNPN, SVGIG (reference sequence). The CDR3 loop spans 15 amino acids. Samples: about 28 days before transplant, then days 30, 100 and 180 after. The chain links TRBV30 to TRBJ2-1; D call uncertain. The TCR originated in a male patient aged 70 to 85 who had an allogeneic stem cell transplant from an unrelated donor, so T cells may come from the graft donor. Some clones in this sample may be carry-over from other donors' samples. Sequenced here: peripheral blood mononuclear cells, sampled 180 days after allogeneic stem cell transplant. CDR3 region: CAWSLARSSYNEQFF. The CDR3 nucleotides are TGTGCCTGGAGCCTCGCGCGGAGCTCCTACAATGAGCAGTTCTTC.